The source of this TCR beta chain is a study of blood T cell repertoires in COVID-19. On the study more broadly: Sources were T cells, B-cell-depleted T cells, or PBMCs; the material itself was cDNA or gDNA.

Original data processing: Reference gene primer amplification yielded estimated nucleated cell counts. Clones were read by immunoSEQ multiplex PCR, and TCRdb kept only the in-frame ones, dropping some. The D gene and trimming were derived from the DNA, and the V and J assignments and clone size from that table. This sample has 65,000 to 95,000 clones, with 90% to 95% found just once. This CDR3 contains 15 residues. With 7 bases removed from V and 2 bases from J, the gap between germline ends came to 18 bases. Germline V CDR1 and CDR2: MNHEY, SVGAGI. This clonotype was obtained from a man aged 50 or older with COVID-19, enrolled during active disease. What was sequenced was peripheral blood. The chain links TRBV6-5 to TRBJ2-7; tentatively, D is TRBD2 (6 bases). The DNA of the CDR3 is TGTGCCAGCACCACCTCCCGGGACTTAGCCTACGAGCAGTACGTC. It yields the protein CASTTSRDLAYEQYV.